The clone carrying this TCR beta chain was counted at least ten times. As yet, its antigen is unknown. This library used 300 to 450 ng RNA and molecular barcoded adaptors spanning alpha/delta and beta/gamma chains. Each CDR3 protein is one row after TCRdb ran MiXCR on the reads. The sample contains approximately 57,000 distinct CDR3 sequences, 12% of which appear only once. Germline CDR1 MNHEY, CDR2 SVGEGT. V lost 0 bases to trimming and J lost 7 bases, with 13 bases between them. The CDR3 contains 15 residues. The data were obtained in a study of read filtering for tumor transcriptome and immune sequencing. Study details: Fewer than 10 patients were R-ISS I, roughly 15 were R-ISS II, 6 or 7 were R-ISS III. Study-wide points: The sorted CD138-negative fraction was a mixed bone marrow immune population, not purified T cells.

The origin of this receptor is a donor at least 40 years old with multiple myeloma. The chain is built from TRBV6-2 or TRBV6-3 and TRBJ2-1; D possibly corresponds to TRBD2 (5 bases). Sequencing was done on a sample of a population of CD138-negative cells sorted from bone marrow. CDR3 loop: CASSYSAGTRNEQFF. In DNA form, the CDR3 reads TGTGCCAGCAGTTACTCGGCAGGCACTAGGAATGAGCAGTTCTTC.